These 16 T cell receptor beta chains came from one sample sequenced in a study of blood T cells in healthy people across ages. Through a sample-barcoded 5' primer and a J-beta primer mix, a second PCR was run for roughly 7 to 12 cycles. TCRdb fed the 5' RACE reads into MiXCR, producing one record per CDR3 protein. The sample contains roughly 800,000 distinct CDR3 sequences, 58% of which appear only once. The sequenced sample was blood. These receptors were collected from a man aged 25-45 years in good health.

The chain combines TRBV29-1 with TRBJ2-6; unclear D gene. Germline values: CDR1 SQVTM, CDR2 ANQGSEA. V was pared by 5 bases and J by 0 bases, with 8 bases between. The CDR3 spans 14 residues. CDR3 amino acids: CSVLGASGANVLTF. As DNA, the CDR3 is TGCAGCGTTCTAGGCGCCTCTGGGGCCAACGTCCTGACTTTC.

This clonotype was seen a handful of times. The rearrangement uses TRBV6-5 and TRBJ2-5; the D gene is possibly TRBD1 (6 bases). From germline, CDR1 is MNHEY and CDR2 SVGAGI. Trimming shortened V by 2 bases and J by 2 bases, and 9 bases separated the two germline ends. The length of the CDR3 is 14 residues. CDR3 amino acids: CASSYGGQQETQYF. CDR3 nucleotide sequence: TGTGCCAGCAGTTACGGCGGACAGCAAGAGACCCAGTACTTC.

The chain is built from TRBV7-2 and TRBJ1-1; no reliable D call. The germline V gene encodes CDR1 SGHTA and CDR2 FQGNSA. This CDR3 spans 12 amino acids. V was clipped by 7 bases and J by 4 bases, with 10 bases between them. CDR3 protein: CASTWGGTEAFF. CDR3 coding DNA: TGTGCCAGCACCTGGGGTGGCACTGAAGCTTTCTTT.

This clonotype was recorded a few times. The rearrangement joins TRBV29-1 to TRBJ2-5, with D unresolved. Germline V gene lookup returns CDR1 SQVTM and CDR2 ANQGSEA. The CDR3 covers 10 residues. The V end lost 7 bases, the J end lost 1 base, and 4 bases lay between the germline ends. Written as DNA, the CDR3 is TGCAGCGACGCCCAAGAGACCCAGTACTTC. This translates into CSDAQETQYF.

The chain employs TRBV6-2 or TRBV6-3 and TRBJ2-6, with D possibly TRBD1 on 5 matching bases. The CDR3 is 15 amino acids. The germline V and J ends were trimmed by 5 bases and 0 bases, with 8 bases remaining between them. Germline CDR1 reads MNHEY; CDR2 reads SVGEGT. DNA for the CDR3: TGTGCCAGCAGTCACAGGAACTCTGGGGCCAACGTCCTGACTTTC. Its translation is CASSHRNSGANVLTF.

This chain uses TRBV28 with TRBJ2-3; D is ambiguous. The CDR3 contains 12 residues. Trimming removed 3 bases at V and 11 bases at J, with 12 bases between. Germline CDR1 MDHEN, CDR2 SYDVKM. The CDR3 spells CASSFPLEEQYF. For the CDR3, the DNA is TGTGCCAGCAGTTTTCCCCTTGAGGAGCAGTATTTT.

This clonotype was found a few times. The rearrangement links TRBV7-9 to TRBJ2-5, with D possibly TRBD1 on 6 matching bases. The V and J ends lost 1 base and 1 base respectively, with 10 bases between them. Germline loops: CDR1 SEHNR, CDR2 FQNEAQ (reference sequence). CDR3 length: 15 amino acids. The CDR3 reads CASSLVTGFQETQYF. Here the CDR3 DNA reads TGTGCCAGCAGCTTAGTGACAGGTTTCCAAGAGACCCAGTACTTC.

This clonotype was observed a handful of times. The rearrangement uses TRBV20-1 and TRBJ2-7; 7 bases agree with TRBD1. With 5 bases clipped from V and 2 bases from J, the junction kept 6 bases outside the gene matches. The CDR3 contains 13 residues. CDR1 is DFQATT, CDR2 SNEGSKA, per germline (reference sequence). The CDR3 protein is CSAQTGSAYEQYF. The CDR3 DNA reads TGCAGTGCTCAGACAGGGAGTGCCTACGAGCAGTACTTC.

The chain links TRBV5-1 to TRBJ2-4; D is possibly TRBD1 (7 bases). From germline, CDR1 is SGHRS and CDR2 YFSETQ. The CDR3 totals 13 residues. V was cut by 3 bases and J by 13 bases, with 17 bases left in between. DNA for the CDR3: TGCGCCAGCAGCTGTAAGGGCAGGGGGGAGCAGTACTTC. The encoded protein is CASSCKGRGEQYF.

The chain joins TRBV20-1 to TRBJ2-5, with D maybe TRBD2 (5 bases). The better agreement between TRBJ2-7 and the DNA end casts doubt on the J call. Germline V gives CDR1 DFQATT, CDR2 SNEGSKA (reference sequence). This CDR3 region has 13 residues. CDR3 DNA sequence: TGCAGTGCTACCCTAGGACTCGGGCTCGAGCAGTACTTC. Its protein product is CSATLGLGLEQYF.

This clonotype was seen a few times. The chain has TRBV29-1 and TRBJ1-2; D is unresolved. This CDR3 contains 12 residues. From germline, CDR1 is SQVTM and CDR2 ANQGSEA. The V gene lost 3 bases and the J gene lost 8 bases, with 13 bases spanning the gap. CDR3 region: CSVDSGGIGYTF. The CDR3 DNA sequence: TGCAGCGTTGATTCCGGAGGGATAGGCTACACCTTC. Complete variable domain (other parts from reference TRBV29-1 and TRBJ1-2): SAVISQKPSRDICQRGTSLTIQCQVDSQVTMMFWYRQQPGQSLTLIATANQGSEATYESGFVIDKFPISRPNLTFSTLTVSNMSPEDSSIYLCSVDSGGIGYTFGSGTRLTVV.

The gene calls are TRBV5-1 and TRBJ2-1; D is uncertain. Germline CDR1 reads SGHRS; CDR2 reads YFSETQ. CDR3 length: 14 residues. Trimming pared 4 bases from V and 5 bases from J, leaving 13 bases between. The CDR3 reads CASSSSPGDNEQFF. CDR3 nucleotides: TGCGCCAGCAGCAGTAGCCCAGGAGACAATGAGCAGTTCTTC.

This sequence joins TRBV6-6 and TRBJ2-1, with no clear D. The germline gives CDR1 MNHNY, CDR2 SVGAGI (reference sequence). This CDR3 is 9 amino acids long. V lost 4 bases to trimming and J lost 9 bases, with 1 base between them. CDR3 in DNA: TGTGCCAGCAGTTCTGAGCAGTTCTTC. It is translated as CASSSEQFF.

This clonotype was observed a few times. The rearrangement links TRBV20-1 to TRBJ2-1, with 13 bases that match TRBD2. Germline V gene sequence: CDR1 DFQATT, CDR2 SNEGSKA (reference sequence). The CDR3 length is 17 residues. V dropped 6 bases and J dropped 0; count of bases not matched to a gene: 8. CDR3 protein: CSAKGLAGSSSYNEQFF. In nucleotides, the CDR3 is TGCAGTGCCAAGGGACTAGCGGGATCAAGCTCCTACAATGAGCAGTTCTTC.

In its sample, this clonotype was seen a few times. The rearrangement uses TRBV9 and TRBJ1-2; TRBD1 matches 11 bases. V was pared by 6 bases and J by 4 bases, with 11 bases of the junction left unmatched. The germline gives CDR1 SGDLS, CDR2 YYNGEE. This CDR3 comprises 16 residues. The chain's CDR3 is CASNTPGTGGFYGYTF. Written as DNA, the CDR3 is TGTGCCAGCAACACCCCGGGGACAGGGGGTTTCTATGGCTACACCTTC.

The chain uses TRBV11-2 and TRBJ2-7, with TRBD1 matching 10 bases. With V trimmed by 6 bases and J by 0 bases, 11 bases remained unmatched. CDR1 and CDR2 from the germline V gene are SGHAT and FQNNGV. CDR3 length: 17 amino acids. In DNA, the CDR3 is TGTGCCAGCAGTTCACGGGACAGGGGCGATGGCTCCTACGAGCAGTACTTC. Its translation is CASSSRDRGDGSYEQYF.